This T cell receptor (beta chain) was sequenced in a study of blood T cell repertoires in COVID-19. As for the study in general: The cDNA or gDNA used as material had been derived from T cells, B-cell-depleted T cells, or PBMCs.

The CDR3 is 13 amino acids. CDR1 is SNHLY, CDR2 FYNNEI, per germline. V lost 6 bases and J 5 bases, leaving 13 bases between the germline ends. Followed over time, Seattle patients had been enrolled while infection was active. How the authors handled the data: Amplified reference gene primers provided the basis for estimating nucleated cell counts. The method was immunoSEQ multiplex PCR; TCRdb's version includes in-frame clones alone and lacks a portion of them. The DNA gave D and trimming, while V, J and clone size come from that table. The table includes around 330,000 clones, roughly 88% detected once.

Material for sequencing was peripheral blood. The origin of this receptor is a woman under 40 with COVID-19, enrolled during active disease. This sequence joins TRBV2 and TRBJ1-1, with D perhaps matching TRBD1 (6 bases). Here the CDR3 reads CASRADRLTEAFF. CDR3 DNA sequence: TGTGCCAGCAGAGCCGACAGGTTAACTGAAGCTTTCTTT. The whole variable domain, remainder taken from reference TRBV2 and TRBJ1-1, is EPEVTQTPSHQVTQMGQEVILRCVPISNHLYFYWYRQILGQKVEFLVSFYNNEISEKSEIFDDQFSVERPDGSNFTLKIRSTKLEDSAMYFCASRADRLTEAFFGQGTRLTVV.